This TCR beta chain comes out of a study of shared clonotypes between healthy human individuals. Study-level information: Three plates were used per donor for CD4 naive, three for CD4 memory, two for CD8 naive and one for CD8 memory.

Findings of the study overall: Larger estimated richness was generally recorded for naive subsets relative to memory subsets.

After removal of 6 bases from V and 1 base from J, the junction contained 8 bases not matched to a gene. The CDR3 is 16 amino acids. Germline-derived CDR1 and CDR2 are LNHDA and SQIVND (reference sequence). In the naive CD8 group, cells lacked CD45RO and were positively selected for CCR7, so terminally differentiated effector memory CD45RA+ cells were left out. The data were produced by immunoSEQ multiplex PCR, yet TCRdb's version contains in-frame clones alone and is incomplete. The table shows around 2.1 million clones, with 85% to 95% occurring only once. A note on this clone: What it binds is not known.

The TCR comes from a man in his late teens or twenties in good health. Some clones in this sample may be carry-over from other donors' samples. V gene TRBV19 combines with J gene TRBJ2-2; 7 bases fit TRBD1. What was sequenced was naive CD8+ T cells from PBMCs. The CDR3 loop is CASSSQDRLNTGELFF. The CDR3 DNA reads TGTGCCAGTAGCTCCCAGGACAGGTTGAACACCGGGGAGCTGTTTTTT.